This T cell receptor (beta chain) was recorded in a study of blood T cell repertoires in COVID-19. Study context: Samples representing acute and convalescent COVID-19 were sourced from the United States, Italy and Spain. Sources were T cells, B-cell-depleted T cells, or PBMCs; the material itself was cDNA or gDNA.

This clone was recorded only once. Authors' data handling: Amplifying reference gene primers gave estimates of nucleated cell counts. The data were produced by immunoSEQ multiplex PCR, yet TCRdb's version contains in-frame clones alone and is incomplete. The DNA was the basis for D and trimming; V, J and clone size are from that table. The sample has around 100,000 clones, 90% to 95% seen once. CDR1 and CDR2 from the germline V gene are LNHDA and SQIVND (reference sequence). The CDR3 sequence is 13 residues long. Trimming cost V 3 bases and J 1 base, with 6 bases left between them. Sequenced: peripheral blood. The chain carries TRBV19 and TRBJ1-1; D is unresolved. This receptor was obtained from a human donor in a cohort sampled during active COVID-19. CDR3 sequence reads: CASSIVPNTEAFF. In nucleotides, the CDR3 is TGTGCCAGTAGTATCGTCCCGAACACTGAAGCTTTCTTT.